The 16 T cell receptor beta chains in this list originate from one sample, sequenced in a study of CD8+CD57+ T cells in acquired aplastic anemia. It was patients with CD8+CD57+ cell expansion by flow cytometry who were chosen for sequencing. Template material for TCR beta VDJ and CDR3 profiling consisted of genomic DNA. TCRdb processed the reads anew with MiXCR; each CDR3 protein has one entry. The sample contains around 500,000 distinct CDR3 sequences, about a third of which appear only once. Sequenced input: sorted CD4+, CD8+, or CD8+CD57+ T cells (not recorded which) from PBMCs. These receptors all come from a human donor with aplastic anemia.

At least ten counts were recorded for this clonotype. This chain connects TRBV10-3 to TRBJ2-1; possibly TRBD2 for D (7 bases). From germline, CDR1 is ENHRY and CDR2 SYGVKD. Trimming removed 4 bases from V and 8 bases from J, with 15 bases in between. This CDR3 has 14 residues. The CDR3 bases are TGTGCCATCAGTGTAAGCGGGACACTCGATGAGCAGTTCTTC. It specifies CAISVSGTLDEQFF.

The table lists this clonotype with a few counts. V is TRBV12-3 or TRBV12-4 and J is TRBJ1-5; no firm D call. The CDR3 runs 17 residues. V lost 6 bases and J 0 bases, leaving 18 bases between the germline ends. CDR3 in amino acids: CASSSDSTPYSNQPQHF. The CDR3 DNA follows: TGTGCCAGCAGCTCAGATTCGACACCGTATAGCAATCAGCCCCAGCATTTT.

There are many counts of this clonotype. The CDR3 bases are TGTGCCAGCAGTGACAGGGACGCTTTCTTT. Translation: CASSDRDAFF. This chain joins TRBV2 and TRBJ1-1, with D possibly TRBD1 on 5 matching bases. The ends were cut back, 3 bases at V and 11 bases at J, with 7 bases in the middle. Germline lookup yields CDR1 SNHLY and CDR2 FYNNEI. CDR3 length: 10 amino acids.

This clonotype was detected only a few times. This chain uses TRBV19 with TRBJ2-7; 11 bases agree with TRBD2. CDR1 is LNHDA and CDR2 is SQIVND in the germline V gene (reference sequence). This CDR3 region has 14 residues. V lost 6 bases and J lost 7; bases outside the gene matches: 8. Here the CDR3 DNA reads TGTGCCAGTAGGGTACTAGCGGGGGAAGGTGAGCAGTACTTC. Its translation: CASRVLAGEGEQYF.

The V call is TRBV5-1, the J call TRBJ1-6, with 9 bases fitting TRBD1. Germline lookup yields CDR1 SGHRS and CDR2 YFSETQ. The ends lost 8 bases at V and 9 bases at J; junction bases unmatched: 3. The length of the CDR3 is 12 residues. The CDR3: CARQGASSPLHF. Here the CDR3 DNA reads TGCGCCAGACAGGGGGCCAGTTCACCCCTCCACTTT.

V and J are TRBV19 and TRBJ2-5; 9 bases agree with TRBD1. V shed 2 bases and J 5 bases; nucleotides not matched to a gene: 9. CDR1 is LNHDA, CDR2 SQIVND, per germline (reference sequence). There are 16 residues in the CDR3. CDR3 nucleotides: TGTGCCAGTAGTATATGGGCCGGACAGGGGATCGAGACCCAGTACTTC. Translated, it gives CASSIWAGQGIETQYF.

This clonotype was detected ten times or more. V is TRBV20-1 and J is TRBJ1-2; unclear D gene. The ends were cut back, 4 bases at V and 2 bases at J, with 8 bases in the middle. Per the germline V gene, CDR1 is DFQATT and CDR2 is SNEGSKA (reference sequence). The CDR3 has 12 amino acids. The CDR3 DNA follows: TGCAGTGCTACAACAGTAAACTATGGCTACACCTTC. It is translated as CSATTVNYGYTF.

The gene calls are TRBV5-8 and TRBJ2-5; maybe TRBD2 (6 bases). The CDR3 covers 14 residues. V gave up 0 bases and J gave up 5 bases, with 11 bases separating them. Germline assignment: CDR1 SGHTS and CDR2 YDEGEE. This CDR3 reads CASSLDGGLETQYF. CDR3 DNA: TGTGCCAGCAGCTTGGACGGGGGTTTGGAGACCCAGTACTTC. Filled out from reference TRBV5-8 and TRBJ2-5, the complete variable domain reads EAGVTQSPTHLIKTRGQQATLRCSPISGHTSVYWYQQALGLGLQFLLWYDEGEERNRGNFPPRFSGRQFPNYSSELNVNALELEDSALYLCASSLDGGLETQYFGPGTRLLVL.

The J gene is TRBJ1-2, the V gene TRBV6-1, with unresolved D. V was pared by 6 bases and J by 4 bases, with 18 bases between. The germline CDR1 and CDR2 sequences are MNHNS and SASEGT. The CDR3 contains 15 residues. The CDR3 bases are TGTGCCAGCAGACAAACCGGGGTCACGGGCTATGGCTACACCTTC. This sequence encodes CASRQTGVTGYGYTF.

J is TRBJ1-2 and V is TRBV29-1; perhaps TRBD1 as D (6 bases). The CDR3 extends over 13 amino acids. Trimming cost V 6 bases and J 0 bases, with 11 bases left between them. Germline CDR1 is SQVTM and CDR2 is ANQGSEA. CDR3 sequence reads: CSVGTYTNYGYTF. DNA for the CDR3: TGCAGCGTCGGGACATATACTAACTATGGCTACACCTTC. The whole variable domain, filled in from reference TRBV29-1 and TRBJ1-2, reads SAVISQKPSRDICQRGTSLTIQCQVDSQVTMMFWYRQQPGQSLTLIATANQGSEATYESGFVIDKFPISRPNLTFSTLTVSNMSPEDSSIYLCSVGTYTNYGYTFGSGTRLTVV.

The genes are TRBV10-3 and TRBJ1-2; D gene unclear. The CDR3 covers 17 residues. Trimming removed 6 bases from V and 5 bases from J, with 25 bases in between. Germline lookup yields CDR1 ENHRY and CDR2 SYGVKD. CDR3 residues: CAISKNDSGGRLYGYTF. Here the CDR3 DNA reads TGTGCCATCAGCAAAAATGATTCCGGTGGTAGGCTTTATGGCTACACCTTC.

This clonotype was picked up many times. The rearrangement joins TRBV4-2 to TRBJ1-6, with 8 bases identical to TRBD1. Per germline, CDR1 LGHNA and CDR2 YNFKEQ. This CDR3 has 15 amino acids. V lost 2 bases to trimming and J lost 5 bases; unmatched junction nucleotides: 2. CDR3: CASSQLGQDNSPLHF. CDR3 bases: TGTGCCAGCAGCCAATTGGGACAGGATAATTCACCCCTCCACTTT.

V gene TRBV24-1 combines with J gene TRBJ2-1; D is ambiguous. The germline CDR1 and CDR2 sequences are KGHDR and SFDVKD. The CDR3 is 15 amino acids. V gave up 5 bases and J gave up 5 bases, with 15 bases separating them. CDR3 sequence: CATSVSNSLNNEQFF. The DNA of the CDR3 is TGTGCCACCAGTGTGAGCAACAGCCTAAACAATGAGCAGTTCTTC.

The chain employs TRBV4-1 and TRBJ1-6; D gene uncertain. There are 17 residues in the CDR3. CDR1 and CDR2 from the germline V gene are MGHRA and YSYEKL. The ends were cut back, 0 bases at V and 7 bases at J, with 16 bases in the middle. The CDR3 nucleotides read TGCGCCAGCAGCCAAGAATTGGTAAGGGATCAAAATTCACCCCTCCACTTT. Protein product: CASSQELVRDQNSPLHF.

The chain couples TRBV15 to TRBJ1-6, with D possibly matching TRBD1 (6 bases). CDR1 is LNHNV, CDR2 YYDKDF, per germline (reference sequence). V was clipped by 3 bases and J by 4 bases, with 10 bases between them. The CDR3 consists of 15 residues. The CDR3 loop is CATSSDRQYNSPLHF. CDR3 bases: TGTGCCACCAGCAGTGACAGGCAATATAATTCACCCCTCCACTTT.

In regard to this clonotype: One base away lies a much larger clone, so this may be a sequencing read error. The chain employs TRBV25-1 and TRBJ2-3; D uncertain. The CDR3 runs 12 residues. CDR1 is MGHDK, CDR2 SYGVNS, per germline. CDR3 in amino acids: CASSDLTDTRYF. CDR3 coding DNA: TGTGCCAGCAGTGACCTCACAGATACGCGGTATTTT. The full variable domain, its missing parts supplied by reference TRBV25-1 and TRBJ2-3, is EADIYQTPRYLVIGTGKKITLECSQTMGHDKMYWYQQDPGMELHLIHYSYGVNSTEKGDLSSESTVSRIRTEHFPLTLESARPSHTSQYLCASSDLTDTRYFGPGTRLTVL.